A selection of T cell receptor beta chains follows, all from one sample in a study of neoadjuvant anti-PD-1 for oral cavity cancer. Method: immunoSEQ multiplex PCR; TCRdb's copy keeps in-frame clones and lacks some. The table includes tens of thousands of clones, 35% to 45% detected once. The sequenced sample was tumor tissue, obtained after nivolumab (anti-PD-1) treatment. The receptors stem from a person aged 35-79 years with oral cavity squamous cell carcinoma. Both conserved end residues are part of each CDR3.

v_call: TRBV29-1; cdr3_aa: CSANGLAGAVDTQYF
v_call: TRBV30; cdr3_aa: CAWSRSGTGTDTQYF
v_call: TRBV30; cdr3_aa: CAWSADSNQPQHF
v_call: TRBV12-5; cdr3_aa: CASGLVAKNIQYF
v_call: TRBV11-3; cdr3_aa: CASSLDQGGANTGELFF
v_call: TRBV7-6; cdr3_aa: CASSSGQRHGYTF
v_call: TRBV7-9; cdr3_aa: CASSSGNLYEQYF
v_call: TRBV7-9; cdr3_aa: CASSLATGEQYF
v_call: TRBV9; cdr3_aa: CASSVGPPIAGGYNEQFF
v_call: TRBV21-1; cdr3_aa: CASSTWELDNEQFF
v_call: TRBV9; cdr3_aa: CASSLRPWGNTEAFF
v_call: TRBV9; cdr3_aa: CASSLGSGLRGQDTGELFF
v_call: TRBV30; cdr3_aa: CAWSRDRRREAFF
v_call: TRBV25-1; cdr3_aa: CASSEVWGNEQFF
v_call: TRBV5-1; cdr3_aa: CASSLSGGIEEKLFF
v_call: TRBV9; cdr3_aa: CASSVVTGTEAFF
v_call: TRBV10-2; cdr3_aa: CASLAQGYTF
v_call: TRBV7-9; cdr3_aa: CASSAGGQGLYGYTF
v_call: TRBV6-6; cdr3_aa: CASSKDGGPNEKLFF
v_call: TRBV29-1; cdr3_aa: CSVEEGADTQYF
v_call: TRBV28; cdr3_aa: CASRAGSSGAYEQYF
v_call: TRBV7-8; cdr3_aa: CASSPDRNREAFF
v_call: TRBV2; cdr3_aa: CASSEARQVGKLFF
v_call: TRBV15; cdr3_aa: CATSSRGGNQPQHF
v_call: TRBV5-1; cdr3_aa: CASSLAGSEGYTF
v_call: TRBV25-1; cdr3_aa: CASSSGRAYNEQFF
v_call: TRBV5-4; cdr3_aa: CASSFNPTGELFF
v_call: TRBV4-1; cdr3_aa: CASSHPDRVTEAFF
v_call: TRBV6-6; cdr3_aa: CASNWGLAPQHF
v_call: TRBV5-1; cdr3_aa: CASSSNRGAGANVLTF
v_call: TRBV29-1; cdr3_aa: CSVETSGSTDTQYF
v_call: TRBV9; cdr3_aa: CASSSQASREKLFF
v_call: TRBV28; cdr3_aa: CASSEGRTRFF
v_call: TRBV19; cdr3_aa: CASTGPQNTEAFF
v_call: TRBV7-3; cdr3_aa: CASSRIHRGRDEKLFF
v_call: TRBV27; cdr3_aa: CASTAGRSTDTQYF
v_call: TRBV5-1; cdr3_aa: CASSPGQGVQDGYTF
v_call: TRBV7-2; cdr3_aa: CASSSSGRGYGYTF
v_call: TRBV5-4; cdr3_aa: CASSLKLAGGTDTQYF
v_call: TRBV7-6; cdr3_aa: CASSSDRANTEAFF
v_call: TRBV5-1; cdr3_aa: CASSLGRGRAFSYEQYF
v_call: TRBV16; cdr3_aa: CASSQSGVNQPQHF
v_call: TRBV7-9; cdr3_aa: CASSSTSGRGFEQFF
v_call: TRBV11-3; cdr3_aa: CASSRGQREAFF
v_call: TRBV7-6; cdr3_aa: CASSLNPPGQGAGEQYF
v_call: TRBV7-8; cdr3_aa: CASSPRTSGGAGTNTGELFF
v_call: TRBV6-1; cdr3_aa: CASSDEGNQPQHF
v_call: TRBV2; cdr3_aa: CASSTGQDGYTF
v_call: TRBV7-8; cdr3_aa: CASSLVATGFVQPQHF
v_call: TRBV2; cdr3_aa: CASGGDRAYTGELFF
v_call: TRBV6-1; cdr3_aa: CASSVSLAGVGFEQFF
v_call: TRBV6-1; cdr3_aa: CASSQGFPGNTIYF
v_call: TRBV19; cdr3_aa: CASSRGRGGSGANVLTF
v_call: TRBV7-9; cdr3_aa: CASSLWRSSYEQYF
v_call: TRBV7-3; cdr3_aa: CASNRENTEAFF
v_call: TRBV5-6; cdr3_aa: CASTRASAGSYNEQFF
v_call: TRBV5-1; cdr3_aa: CASSKDRVSYNEQFF
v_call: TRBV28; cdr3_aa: CASSATRTGVRNEQYF
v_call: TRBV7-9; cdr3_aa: CASSQMAGAVGELFF